One and the same sample provided the 15 T cell receptor beta chains below, sequenced in a study of vaccination and CD4 T cells after COVID-19. An Oncomine TCR Beta short-read assay was used to sequence the DNA from cultured CD4+ T cells. TCRdb re-called the PCR reads through MiXCR, storing one row per CDR3 protein. The data hold some 17,000 distinct CDR3 sequences, with roughly 41% observed a single time. Treatment denoted: roughly ten-day PBMC culture with coronavirus spike peptide pools or control peptides (ViraFEST assay). The antigens these receptors bind are not known. The sample here was CD4+ T cells from blood, cultured in vitro, taken before SARS-CoV-2 vaccination. These receptors were taken from a human donor who received a COVID-19 vaccine.

The gene calls are TRBV10-1 and TRBJ1-1; 12 bases are shared with TRBD1. V lost 3 bases to trimming and J lost 5 bases; unmatched junction nucleotides: 4. The CDR3 spans 15 residues. Germline V CDR1 and CDR2: WNHNN, SYGVQD (reference sequence). CDR3 DNA: TGCGCCAGCAGTGACGGGACAGGGGGCGAAACTGAAGCTTTCTTT. Residues: CASSDGTGGETEAFF.

This clonotype was seen a few times. This sequence joins TRBV6-1 and TRBJ1-5, with a possible D match to TRBD1 (5 bases). Trimming cost V 6 bases and J 3 bases, with 12 bases left between them. CDR1 and CDR2 from the germline V gene are MNHNS and SASEGT. The CDR3 runs 14 residues. CDR3 protein: CASSLGGDNQPQHF. The CDR3, as DNA: TGTGCCAGCAGCCTGGGGGGTGACAATCAGCCCCAGCATTTT.

J is TRBJ2-3 and V is TRBV11-3; D gene uncertain. This CDR3 region has 15 residues. Germline V gives CDR1 SGHNT, CDR2 YENEEA. Trimming left V 1 base short and J 0 bases short, with 8 bases between. The CDR3 protein is CASSLGQASTDTQYF. CDR3 bases: TGTGCCAGCAGCTTAGGGCAGGCAAGCACAGATACGCAGTATTTT.

This chain uses TRBV19 with TRBJ1-5, with D unclear. This CDR3 has 13 amino acids. Germline V gene sequence: CDR1 LNHDA, CDR2 SQIVND (reference sequence). The germline V and J ends were trimmed by 4 bases and 6 bases, with 10 bases remaining between them. The CDR3 coding sequence is TGTGCCAGTAGTACAAATGCCAGTCAGCCCCAGCATTTT. This gives the protein CASSTNASQPQHF.

V and J are TRBV12-3 or TRBV12-4 and TRBJ1-1, with D uncertain. This CDR3 spans 13 amino acids. V dropped 3 bases and J dropped 1 base, with 6 bases sitting between them. The CDR3 DNA reads as TGTGCCAGCAGTTTCCCGAGGAACACTGAAGCTTTCTTT. As protein: CASSFPRNTEAFF.

By share, this clonotype ranks as medium-sized. The rearrangement joins TRBV6-5 to TRBJ2-5; TRBD1 matches at 8 bases. The CDR3 consists of 16 residues. The junction had 11 bases not matched to a gene; V was cut back by 4 bases and J by 4 bases. Germline assignment: CDR1 MNHEY and CDR2 SVGAGI. The CDR3 reads CASSLRQGPGGETQYF. As DNA, the CDR3 is TGTGCCAGCAGTTTGAGACAGGGGCCCGGTGGAGAGACCCAGTACTTC.

CDR3 amino acids: CASSSGQTWEPQHF. CDR3 bases: TGTGCCAGCAGCTCCGGCCAAACCTGGGAGCCCCAGCATTTT. The chain employs TRBV11-1 and TRBJ1-5, with D unresolved. Between the trimmed V and J ends, which lost 4 bases and 8 bases, there was a span of 15 bases. The CDR3 covers 14 residues. Germline CDR1 reads SGHAT; CDR2 reads FQDESV (reference sequence).

This chain links TRBV11-3 with TRBJ1-1, with D unresolved. The CDR3 totals 11 residues. The germline CDR1 and CDR2 sequences are SGHNT and YENEEA. V was clipped by 4 bases and J by 1 base, with 1 base between them. The CDR3 sequence: CASSSNTEAFF. CDR3 nucleotides: TGTGCCAGCAGCTCGAACACTGAAGCTTTCTTT.

The sample holds one count of this clonotype. CDR3 protein: CATSADRGTSETQYF. The DNA for the CDR3 is TGTGCCACCAGTGCAGACAGGGGGACGTCGGAGACCCAGTACTTC. The chain joins TRBV24-1 to TRBJ2-5, with TRBD1 identical over 9 bases. Germline V CDR1 and CDR2: KGHDR, SFDVKD. V lost 5 bases and J lost 5; bases outside the gene matches: 8. The CDR3 is made up of 15 amino acids.

The chain links TRBV6-1 to TRBJ2-5; D is undetermined. Germline CDR1 is MNHNS and CDR2 is SASEGT. Trimming took 4 bases from V and 0 from J, leaving 6 bases between them. The CDR3 runs 13 residues. Here the CDR3 reads CASSGRHQETQYF. In nucleotides, the CDR3 is TGTGCCAGCAGTGGACGGCACCAAGAGACCCAGTACTTC.

The chain links TRBV20-1 to TRBJ1-5, with D unclear. The CDR3 consists of 15 residues. Per the germline V gene, CDR1 is DFQATT and CDR2 is SNEGSKA (reference sequence). Trimming cost V 5 bases and J 0 bases, with 14 bases left between them. The CDR3 region has the DNA TGCAGTGCTTCTCGGACGGGAGATAGCAATCAGCCCCAGCATTTT. Its protein product is CSASRTGDSNQPQHF.

This chain uses TRBV30 with TRBJ2-5; D perhaps matches TRBD1 (7 bases). Germline values: CDR1 GTSNPN, CDR2 SVGIG (reference sequence). Trimming took 0 bases from V and 2 from J, leaving 10 bases between them. The CDR3 has 14 amino acids. Here the CDR3 reads CAWSVPGGQETQYF. As DNA, the CDR3 is TGTGCCTGGAGTGTTCCAGGGGGGCAAGAGACCCAGTACTTC.

The chain employs TRBV30 and TRBJ1-1; no reliable D call. The CDR3 covers 12 residues. V was trimmed by 2 bases and J by 1 base, leaving 5 bases between them. Germline CDR1 reads GTSNPN; CDR2 reads SVGIG (reference sequence). The DNA of the CDR3 is TGTGCCTGGAGTTCCAGGAACACTGAAGCTTTCTTT. It translates to CAWSSRNTEAFF.

This clonotype was recorded once. The chain joins TRBV5-1 to TRBJ1-2; TRBD1 matches at 10 bases. The CDR3 has 14 residues. CDR1 is SGHRS, CDR2 YFSETQ, per germline. Germline trimming cut 0 bases from V and 4 bases from J; bases unmatched to any gene: 0. CDR3 region: CASSLGTGGYGYTF. The CDR3 nucleotides read TGCGCCAGCAGCTTGGGGACAGGGGGCTATGGCTACACCTTC.

The chain employs TRBV20-1 and TRBJ1-2; D gene uncertain. The germline V gene has CDR1 DFQATT and CDR2 SNEGSKA (reference sequence). The CDR3 is 13 residues long. Deletions cut 3 bases from V and 1 base from J, with 9 bases between. The CDR3 DNA reads TGCAGTGCTAGCCCGGCTCTTAACTATGGCTACACCTTC. This sequence encodes CSASPALNYGYTF.